This T cell receptor (beta chain) appears in the sequencing data of a study of blood T cell repertoires in COVID-19. Per the study methods: Amplified reference gene primers provided the basis for estimating nucleated cell counts. The table came from immunoSEQ multiplex PCR; TCRdb's copy has only in-frame clones and leaves some out. Clonal size and the V and J genes are those of that table, whereas D and trimming came from the DNA. Found here are roughly 220,000 clones, roughly 84% of them singletons; the top ten hold 5.1%. J lost 5 bases, V lost 8 bases, and 11 bases had no gene match. There are 15 residues in the CDR3. The V gene's germline CDR1 is SGHTA and CDR2 FQGTGA.

Material: peripheral blood. The chain carries TRBV7-3 and TRBJ2-5; TRBD2 agrees at 10 bases. The TCR originated in a woman aged 55 to 70 who had recovered from COVID-19. The CDR3 loop is CASALQRGGQETQYF. DNA for the CDR3: TGTGCCAGCGCCCTACAGCGGGGGGGCCAGGAGACCCAGTACTTC. The full variable domain, its missing parts supplied by reference TRBV7-3 and TRBJ2-5, is GAGVSQTPSNKVTEKGKYVELRCDPISGHTALYWYRQSLGQGPEFLIYFQGTGAADDSGLPNDRFFAVRPEGSVSTLKIQRTERGDSAVYLCASALQRGGQETQYFGPGTRLLVL.